This entry lists 21 T cell receptor beta chains sequenced from one sample in a study of spatial heterogeneity in lung cancer. MiXCR, applied by TCRdb to the 5' RACE reads, yields one record per CDR3 protein. This table holds 110,000 or so distinct CDR3 sequences, 10% to 11% found once. As to time point: blood at routine non-recurrence follow-up after resection. The sequences come from PBMCs, collected at follow-up. These TCRs come from a female donor with early-stage non-small cell lung cancer.

This clonotype was detected only a few times. The chain joins TRBV10-3 to TRBJ1-1; no clear D gene. V lost 4 bases and J 1 base, leaving 10 bases between the germline ends. The CDR3 spans 14 residues. CDR1 is ENHRY and CDR2 is SYGVKD in the germline V gene. CDR3 sequence reads: CAISGSAGNTEAFF. CDR3 sequence (DNA): TGTGCCATCAGTGGATCCGCAGGGAACACTGAAGCTTTCTTT.

This chain links TRBV15 with TRBJ2-1; D perhaps matches TRBD2 (6 bases). V lost 0 bases and J 8 bases, leaving 14 bases between the germline ends. In germline, CDR1 is LNHNV, CDR2 YYDKDF (reference sequence). CDR3 length: 15 amino acids. CDR3 sequence reads: CATSRDRLAVDEQFF. CDR3 DNA sequence: TGTGCCACCAGCAGAGATAGGTTAGCGGTTGATGAGCAGTTCTTC.

This clonotype was seen many times. J is TRBJ1-3 and V is TRBV20-1; TRBD1 agrees at 8 bases. This CDR3 has 14 residues. The germline V gene has CDR1 DFQATT and CDR2 SNEGSKA (reference sequence). Germline trimming cut 6 bases from V and 0 bases from J; bases unmatched to any gene: 4. For the CDR3, the DNA is TGCAGTGCGGGGGACAGGAGCTCTGGAAACACCATATATTTT. Translating gives CSAGDRSSGNTIYF.

This clonotype was recorded at least ten times. The chain recombines TRBV28 with TRBJ2-1, with 9 bases fitting TRBD1. V shed 5 bases, J shed 10 bases, and the junction held 6 bases outside the gene matches. This CDR3 is 13 amino acids long. Germline CDR1 MDHEN, CDR2 SYDVKM. CDR3 loop: CASSHRDREEQFF. CDR3 DNA sequence: TGTGCCAGCAGTCATCGGGACAGGGAGGAGCAGTTCTTC.

This clonotype was observed a few times. The rearrangement links TRBV25-1 to TRBJ2-2, with no clear D. Germline CDR1 reads MGHDK; CDR2 reads SYGVNS. With 1 base removed from V and 1 base from J, the gap between germline ends came to 7 bases. This CDR3 has 15 residues. This chain's CDR3 is CASSESFRNTGELFF. DNA of the CDR3: TGTGCCAGCAGTGAATCTTTTAGGAACACCGGGGAGCTGTTTTTT.

The sample holds a few counts of this clonotype. This rearrangement joins TRBV6-2 or TRBV6-3 to TRBJ1-6; 7 bases are a match to TRBD1. The ends lost 5 bases at V and 7 bases at J; junction bases unmatched: 5. Germline values: CDR1 MNHEY, CDR2 SVGEGT. CDR3 length: 14 residues. The CDR3 loop reads CASSRDRPNSPLHF. In DNA form, the CDR3 reads TGTGCCAGCAGTCGGGACAGACCAAATTCACCCCTCCACTTT.

This clonotype was found once. The V gene is TRBV29-1, the J gene TRBJ2-3; D is uncertain. The CDR3 totals 13 residues. From germline, CDR1 is SQVTM and CDR2 ANQGSEA. V shed 1 base and J shed 3 bases, with 8 bases lying between them. DNA for the CDR3: TGCAGCGTTGAAGTGGTAGAAACAGATACGCAGTATTTT. The encoded protein is CSVEVVETDTQYF.

This clonotype was found a few times. This chain uses TRBV24-1 with TRBJ1-5; D ambiguous. The length of the CDR3 is 13 residues. Deletions cut 2 bases from V and 5 bases from J, with 6 bases between. CDR1 is KGHDR and CDR2 is SFDVKD in the germline V gene. CDR3 loop: CATSDSTYQPQHF. CDR3 DNA: TGTGCCACCAGTGATTCAACTTATCAGCCCCAGCATTTT.

The chain combines TRBV19 with TRBJ1-4; TRBD1 aligns across 8 bases. Germline V gene data show CDR1 as LNHDA and CDR2 as SQIVND (reference sequence). The V segment lost 6 bases and the J segment 6 bases; nucleotides outside the gene matches: 3. The CDR3 sequence is 13 residues long. The CDR3 region is CASSTGQDEKLFF. The CDR3 DNA reads TGTGCCAGTAGCACGGGACAGGATGAAAAACTGTTTTTT.

This clonotype has more than one count but fewer than ten. The chain recombines TRBV23-1 with TRBJ2-4; D gene uncertain. TRBV23-1 is an ORF for which the function is uncertain. The CDR3 runs 10 residues. CDR3 protein: CDPLKNIQYF. As DNA, the CDR3 is TGCGACCCGCTAAAAAACATTCAGTACTTC.

There are a few counts of this clonotype. The chain joins TRBV27 to TRBJ2-1; tentative D call: TRBD2 (6 bases). Germline CDR1 MNHEY, CDR2 SMNVEV (reference sequence). Between the trimmed V and J ends, which lost 5 bases and 4 bases, there was a span of 12 bases. The length of the CDR3 is 14 residues. DNA of the CDR3: TGTGCCAGCAGTGTCCTAGCGAGATACAATGAGCAGTTCTTC. Its translation is CASSVLARYNEQFF.

This clonotype was seen once. V and J are TRBV4-2 and TRBJ2-1, with a weak D call TRBD2 (5 bases). CDR3 length equals 16 residues. CDR1 and CDR2 (germline): LGHNA, YNFKEQ. V lost 3 bases to trimming and J lost 4 bases, with 16 bases between them. The CDR3 DNA reads as TGTGCCAGCAGCCAGAACACCGGGGAGAGGTACAATGAGCAGTTCTTC. Its protein product is CASSQNTGERYNEQFF.

There are a few counts of this clonotype. V and J are TRBV24-1 and TRBJ2-1; D is possibly TRBD2 (5 bases). Germline-derived CDR1 and CDR2 are KGHDR and SFDVKD. The CDR3 runs 14 residues. The V and J ends lost 6 bases and 5 bases respectively, with 13 bases between them. The CDR3 here is CATSTGVVDNEQFF. The CDR3 coding sequence is TGTGCCACCAGTACCGGGGTGGTGGACAATGAGCAGTTCTTC.

The V call is TRBV11-3, the J call TRBJ2-2; no reliable D call. CDR3 length: 14 residues. Trimming pared 5 bases from V and 1 base from J, leaving 8 bases between. The germline V gene has CDR1 SGHNT and CDR2 YENEEA. The CDR3 loop is CASSRSGNTGELFF. In DNA, the CDR3 is TGTGCCAGCAGCCGGTCGGGGAACACCGGGGAGCTGTTTTTT.

In this sample, this clonotype turned up a few times. This sequence joins TRBV6-4 and TRBJ2-1; TRBD2 aligns across 7 bases. Per germline, CDR1 MRHNA and CDR2 SNTAGT. The ends lost 1 base at V and 7 bases at J; junction bases unmatched: 7. This CDR3 is 15 amino acids long. Here the CDR3 reads CASSDLFGRANEQFF. The DNA of the CDR3 is TGTGCCAGCAGTGACTTGTTTGGGAGGGCGAATGAGCAGTTCTTC.

V and J are TRBV18 and TRBJ2-5; D not resolved. CDR1 is KGHSH and CDR2 is LQKENI in the germline V gene. The V and J ends lost 2 bases and 5 bases respectively, with 6 bases between them. The CDR3 runs 12 residues. As DNA, the CDR3 is TGTGCCAGCTCACCAGTGGAGGAGACCCAGTACTTC. Its translation is CASSPVEETQYF. The full variable domain, completed using reference TRBV18 and TRBJ2-5, is NAGVMQNPRHLVRRRGQEARLRCSPMKGHSHVYWYRQLPEEGLKFMVYLQKENIIDESGMPKERFSAEFPKEGPSILRIQQVVRGDSAAYFCASSPVEETQYFGPGTRLLVL.

This chain links TRBV20-1 with TRBJ1-1; D ambiguous. V lost 5 bases and J 5 bases, leaving 15 bases between the germline ends. The CDR3 is 13 amino acids. Germline V gene sequence: CDR1 DFQATT, CDR2 SNEGSKA (reference sequence). CDR3 amino acids: CSAQTPGVTEAFF. The CDR3 DNA is TGCAGTGCTCAGACCCCTGGAGTGACTGAAGCTTTCTTT.

V and J are TRBV7-6 and TRBJ2-1; TRBD1 agrees at 7 bases. This CDR3 spans 17 amino acids. Germline-derived CDR1 and CDR2 are SGHVS and FNYEAQ. With V trimmed by 4 bases and J by 3 bases, 12 bases remained unmatched. CDR3 loop: CASSSDRQGYSYNEQFF. CDR3 coding DNA: TGTGCCAGCAGCTCGGACCGACAGGGTTACAGCTACAATGAGCAGTTCTTC.

This CDR3 is CASSLAQATTNEKLFF. CDR3 bases: TGTGCCAGCAGCTTAGCACAGGCGACAACTAATGAAAAACTGTTTTTT. The J gene is TRBJ1-4, the V gene TRBV7-2; maybe TRBD1 (5 bases). V was pared by 0 bases and J by 0 bases, with 8 bases between. The CDR3 totals 16 residues. The germline CDR1 and CDR2 sequences are SGHTA and FQGNSA.

As to this clonotype: At one end the junction does not follow the germline gene, possibly because of a read error. The chain joins TRBV7-7 to TRBJ2-1; 9 positions agree with TRBD1. The CDR3 consists of 16 residues. Germline CDR1 is SSHAT and CDR2 is FNYEAQ (reference sequence). In nucleotides, the CDR3 is TGTGCTAGCAGCCAATCCGGGGGGACAGGGCTCAATGAGCAGTTCTTC. It codes for CASSQSGGTGLNEQFF.

The V and J genes are TRBV20-1 and TRBJ1-3; D is possibly TRBD1 (6 bases). The CDR3 totals 15 residues. CDR1 and CDR2 from the germline V gene are DFQATT and SNEGSKA (reference sequence). The germline V and J ends were trimmed by 6 bases and 0 bases, with 15 bases remaining between them. The CDR3, as DNA: TGCAGTGCAAGGAGACAGGCTAACTCTGGAAACACCATATATTTT. It specifies CSARRQANSGNTIYF.